The clone carrying this TCR beta chain qualifies as medium-sized. The antigen is unknown. This CDR3 region has 17 residues. Germline-derived CDR1 and CDR2 are SGHAT and FQNNGV. V lost 0 bases and J 1 base, leaving 16 bases between the germline ends. This record belongs to a study of T-cell reconstitution after alpha-beta-depleted transplantation in children. Molecular barcoding with unique molecular identifiers was used for the TCRbeta library. TCRdb reprocessed the PCR reads with MiXCR, giving one entry per CDR3 protein. Of approximately 7,000 distinct CDR3 sequences listed, around 15% are singletons. Overall study results and limits: One year after transplant, T-cell counts and diversity came mostly from newly produced T cells. Some patients showed high day-60 TCRbeta diversity, which derived from surviving recipient T cells and thymic progenitors. As was reported, about two months after transplant, alpha-beta T cells came from several hundred expanded graft clones.

This chain links TRBV11-2 with TRBJ2-7; D gene unclear. The clonotype comes from a boy aged 2 to 10 with acute lymphoblastic leukemia, due to receive a stem cell transplant. The material sequenced was PBMCs, taken before TCRalphabeta/CD19-depleted stem cell transplant. CDR3 sequence: CASSLDGPYYSSYEQYF. The CDR3 DNA sequence: TGTGCCAGCAGCTTAGACGGGCCATACTATTCATCCTACGAGCAGTACTTC.